This T cell receptor (beta chain) was observed in a study of radiotherapy plus CTLA-4 blockade in lung cancer. Findings of the study overall: Best predicting response, reportedly, were early blood T cell clone dynamics, with interferon-beta.

The V gene's germline CDR1 is SGHRS and CDR2 YFSETQ. The length of the CDR3 is 15 residues. Trimming took 5 bases from V and 5 from J; bases not matched to a gene: 11. Using immunoSEQ multiplex PCR, the repertoire was profiled, and TCRdb retains in-frame clones only, with some absent. This sample carries 75,000 to 100,000 clones, about 86% of them seen once, and the ten largest clones take about 5.3%. In regard to this clone: As yet, its antigen is unknown.

The J gene is TRBJ2-5, the V gene TRBV5-1; 8 bases line up with TRBD2. Sample: peripheral blood, taken from a patient treated with radiotherapy plus ipilimumab. This clonotype was obtained from a human donor with non-small cell lung cancer that progressed on radiotherapy plus ipilimumab. The CDR3 nucleotides read TGCGCCAGCAGTTCCGGGGTAGCGGGATTGGAGACCCAGTACTTC. It yields the protein CASSSGVAGLETQYF.